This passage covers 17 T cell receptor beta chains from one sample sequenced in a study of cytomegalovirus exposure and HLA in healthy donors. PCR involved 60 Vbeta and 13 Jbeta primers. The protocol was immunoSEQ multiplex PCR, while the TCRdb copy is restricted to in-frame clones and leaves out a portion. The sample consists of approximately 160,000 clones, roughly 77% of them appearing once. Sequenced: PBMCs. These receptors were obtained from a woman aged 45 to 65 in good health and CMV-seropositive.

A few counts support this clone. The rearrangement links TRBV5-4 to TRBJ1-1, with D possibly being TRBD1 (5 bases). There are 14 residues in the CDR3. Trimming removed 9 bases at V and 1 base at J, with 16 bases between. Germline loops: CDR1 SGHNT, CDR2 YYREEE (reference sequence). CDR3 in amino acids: CATLVGHSNTEAFF. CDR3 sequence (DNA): TGTGCCACCCTCGTTGGACATTCGAACACTGAAGCTTTCTTT.

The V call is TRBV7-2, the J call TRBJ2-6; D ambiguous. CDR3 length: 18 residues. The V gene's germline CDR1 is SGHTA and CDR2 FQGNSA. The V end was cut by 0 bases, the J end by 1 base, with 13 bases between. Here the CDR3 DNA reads TGTGCCAGCAGCTTAGCGGCGGCAGCCCGTTCTGGGGCCAACGTCCTGACTTTC. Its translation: CASSLAAAARSGANVLTF.

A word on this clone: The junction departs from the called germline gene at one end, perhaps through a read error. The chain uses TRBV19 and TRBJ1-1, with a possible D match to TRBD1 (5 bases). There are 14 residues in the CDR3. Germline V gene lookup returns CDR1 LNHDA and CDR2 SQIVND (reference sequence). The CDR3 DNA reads TGTGCCAGTAGGATAGGGGCGTTGAACACTGAAGCTTTCTTT. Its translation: CASRIGALNTEAFF.

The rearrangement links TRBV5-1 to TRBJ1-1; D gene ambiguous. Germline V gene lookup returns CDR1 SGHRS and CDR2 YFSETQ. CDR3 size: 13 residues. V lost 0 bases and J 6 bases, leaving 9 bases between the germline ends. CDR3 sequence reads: CASSLDYAAEAFF. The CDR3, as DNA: TGCGCCAGCAGCTTGGATTACGCGGCTGAAGCTTTCTTT.

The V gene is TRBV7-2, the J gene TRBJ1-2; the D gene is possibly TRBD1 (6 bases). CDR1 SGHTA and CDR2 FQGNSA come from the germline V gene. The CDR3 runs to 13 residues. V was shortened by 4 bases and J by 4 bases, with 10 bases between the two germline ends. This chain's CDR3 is CASSSTGVYGYTF. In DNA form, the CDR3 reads TGTGCCAGCAGCTCGACAGGAGTCTATGGCTACACCTTC.

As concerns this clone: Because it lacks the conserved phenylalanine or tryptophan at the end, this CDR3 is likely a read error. The CDR3 spells CASRRPPEGGFYEQYL. The CDR3 DNA sequence: TGTGCCAGCAGACGGCCCCCGGAAGGGGGCTTCTACGAGCAGTACCTC. The chain joins TRBV28 to TRBJ2-7; 7 bases are a match to TRBD1. Germline trimming cut 6 bases from V and 3 bases from J; bases unmatched to any gene: 14. CDR3 size: 16 residues. The germline V gene encodes CDR1 MDHEN and CDR2 SYDVKM.

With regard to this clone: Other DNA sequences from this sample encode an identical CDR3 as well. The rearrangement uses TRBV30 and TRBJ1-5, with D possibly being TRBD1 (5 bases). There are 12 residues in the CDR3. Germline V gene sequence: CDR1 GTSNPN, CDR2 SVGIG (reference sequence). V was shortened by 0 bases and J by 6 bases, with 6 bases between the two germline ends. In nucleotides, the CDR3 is TGTGCCTGGAGTGTCCAGGGTCAGCCCCAGCATTTT. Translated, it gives CAWSVQGQPQHF.

The CDR3, as DNA: TGTGCCAGCAGCCAAGATCACGGAGGGAGCCATGGCTACACCTTC. Amino acids: CASSQDHGGSHGYTF. V is TRBV14 and J is TRBJ1-2; D is ambiguous. The CDR3 loop spans 15 amino acids. The germline V gene has CDR1 SGHDN and CDR2 FVKESK. Trimming left V 0 bases short and J 6 bases short, with 14 bases between.

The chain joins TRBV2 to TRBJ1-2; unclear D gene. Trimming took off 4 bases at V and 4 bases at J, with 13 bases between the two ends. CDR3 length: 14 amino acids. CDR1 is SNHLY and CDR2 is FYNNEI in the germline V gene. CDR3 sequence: CASSVAQLFYGYTF. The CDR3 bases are TGTGCCAGCAGTGTAGCACAGCTATTCTATGGCTACACCTTC.

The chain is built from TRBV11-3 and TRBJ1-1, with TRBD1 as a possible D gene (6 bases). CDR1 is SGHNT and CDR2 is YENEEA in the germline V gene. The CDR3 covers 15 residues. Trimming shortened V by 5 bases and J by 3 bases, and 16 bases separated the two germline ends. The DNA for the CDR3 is TGTGCCAGCAGCCCCAACCAGGGGCGAGACACTGAAGCTTTCTTT. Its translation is CASSPNQGRDTEAFF.

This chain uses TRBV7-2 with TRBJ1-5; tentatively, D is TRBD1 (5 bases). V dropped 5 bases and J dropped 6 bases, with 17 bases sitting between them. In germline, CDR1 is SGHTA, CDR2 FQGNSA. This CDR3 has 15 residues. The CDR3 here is CASSRVVWGIQPQHF. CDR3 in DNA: TGTGCCAGCAGCCGGGTCGTTTGGGGCATTCAGCCCCAGCATTTT.

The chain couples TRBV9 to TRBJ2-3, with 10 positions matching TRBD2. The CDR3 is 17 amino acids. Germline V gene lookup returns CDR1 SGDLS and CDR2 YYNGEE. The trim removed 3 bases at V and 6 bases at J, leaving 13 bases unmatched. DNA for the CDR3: TGTGCCAGCAGCGCCCCTGGACCTCTAGCGGGAGAGGATACGCAGTATTTT. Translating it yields CASSAPGPLAGEDTQYF.

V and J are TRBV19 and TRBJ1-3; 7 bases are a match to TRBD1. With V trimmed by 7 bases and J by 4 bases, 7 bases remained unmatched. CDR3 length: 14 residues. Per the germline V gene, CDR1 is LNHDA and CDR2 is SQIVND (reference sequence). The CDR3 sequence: CASNDRVQGNTIYF. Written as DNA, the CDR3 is TGTGCCAGTAACGACAGGGTACAAGGAAACACCATATATTTT.

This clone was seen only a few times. The CDR3 nucleotides read TGTGCCAGCAGTTTAATCGCCCTAGTGAGTGGCGGAGGAGGCCAAGAGACCCAGTACTTC. This codes for CASSLIALVSGGGGQETQYF. This chain joins TRBV28 and TRBJ2-5; maybe TRBD2 (5 bases). Looked up from germline, CDR1 is MDHEN and CDR2 is SYDVKM. There are 20 residues in the CDR3. Trimming stripped 2 bases from V and 1 base from J, with 26 bases between.

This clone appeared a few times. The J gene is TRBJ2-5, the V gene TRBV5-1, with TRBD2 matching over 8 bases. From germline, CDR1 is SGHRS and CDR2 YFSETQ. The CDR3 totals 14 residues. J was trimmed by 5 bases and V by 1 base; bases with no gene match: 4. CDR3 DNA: TGCGCCAGCAGCTTGACCCAGCGGGAGGAGACCCAGTACTTC. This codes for CASSLTQREETQYF.

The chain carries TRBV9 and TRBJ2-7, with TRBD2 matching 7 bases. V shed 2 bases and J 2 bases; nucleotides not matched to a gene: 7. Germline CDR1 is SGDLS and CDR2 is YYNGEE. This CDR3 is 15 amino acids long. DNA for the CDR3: TGTGCCAGCAGCGTCGGGACTAATCCCACCTACGAGCAGTACTTC. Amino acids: CASSVGTNPTYEQYF.

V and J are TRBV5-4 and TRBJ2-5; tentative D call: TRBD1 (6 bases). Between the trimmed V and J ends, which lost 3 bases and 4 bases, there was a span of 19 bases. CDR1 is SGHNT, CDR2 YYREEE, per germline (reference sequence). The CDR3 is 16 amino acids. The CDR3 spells CASSSLQGSGSETQYF. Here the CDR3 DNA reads TGTGCCAGCAGCTCACTCCAGGGGAGTGGGTCAGAGACCCAGTACTTC.